The 19 T cell receptor beta chains given below trace back to one sample, sequenced in a study of blood T cell repertoires in COVID-19. The protocol was immunoSEQ multiplex PCR, while the TCRdb copy is restricted to in-frame clones and leaves out a portion. The sample contains 35,000 to 50,000 clones, approximately 86% of which appear only once. The sequencing sample was made of peripheral blood. The source is a human donor in a cohort sampled during active COVID-19.

This chain joins TRBV5-5 and TRBJ1-5; D remains unclear. Germline V lookup: CDR1 SGHKS, CDR2 YYEKEE (reference sequence). CDR3 length equals 12 residues. V lost 1 base and J 5 bases, leaving 4 bases between the germline ends. CDR3 sequence: CASSLRDQPQHF. The DNA for the CDR3 is TGTGCCAGCAGCTTGCGGGATCAGCCCCAGCATTTT. Drawing the rest from reference TRBV5-5 and TRBJ1-5, the complete variable domain is DAGVTQSPTHLIKTRGQQVTLRCSPISGHKSVSWYQQVLGQGPQFIFQYYEKEERGRGNFPDRFSARQFPNYSSELNVNALLLGDSALYLCASSLRDQPQHFGDGTRLSIL.

The chain has TRBV14 and TRBJ2-1, with 8 bases lining up with TRBD1. Trimming cost V 3 bases and J 10 bases; bases outside gene matches: 5. Germline CDR1 and CDR2: SGHDN and FVKESK. The CDR3 is 13 amino acids. This chain's CDR3 is CASSQTDRVEQFF. The CDR3 nucleotides are TGTGCCAGCAGCCAGACGGACAGGGTAGAGCAGTTCTTC.

This rearrangement joins TRBV5-8 to TRBJ2-2; TRBD2 matches 11 bases. The CDR3 is 15 residues long. The germline CDR1 and CDR2 sequences are SGHTS and YDEGEE. V dropped 4 bases and J dropped 5; count of bases not matched to a gene: 4. CDR3 in amino acids: CASSPRTSGTGELFF. The CDR3 DNA reads TGTGCCAGCAGCCCGCGGACTAGCGGGACCGGGGAGCTGTTTTTT.

The V gene is TRBV2, the J gene TRBJ2-7; tentative D call: TRBD1 (6 bases). Germline-derived CDR1 and CDR2 are SNHLY and FYNNEI. V gave up 7 bases and J gave up 2 bases, with 12 bases separating them. This CDR3 comprises 13 residues. CDR3 in amino acids: CASTPWTAYEQYF. The DNA of the CDR3 is TGTGCCAGCACCCCCTGGACAGCCTACGAGCAGTACTTC.

This rearrangement joins TRBV7-2 to TRBJ2-3; 15 nucleotides line up with TRBD2. This CDR3 region has 16 residues. V was clipped by 6 bases and J by 7 bases; unmatched bases: 8. Germline V gene data show CDR1 as SGHTA and CDR2 as FQGNSA. CDR3 amino acids: CASSPAGTSGGYTQYF. CDR3 sequence (DNA): TGTGCCAGCAGTCCAGCCGGGACTAGCGGGGGGTATACGCAGTATTTT.

The rearrangement links TRBV7-9 to TRBJ2-5; TRBD1 is a possible D gene (5 bases). Germline V gene lookup returns CDR1 SEHNR and CDR2 FQNEAQ (reference sequence). The CDR3 has 14 amino acids. Deletions cut 5 bases from V and 3 bases from J, with 13 bases between. CDR3 protein: CASSLWGREETQYF. DNA for the CDR3: TGTGCCAGCAGCCTCTGGGGCAGGGAAGAGACCCAGTACTTC.

The V call is TRBV5-6, the J call TRBJ2-3; a possible D gene is TRBD1 (6 bases). Trimming took off 1 base at V and 6 bases at J, with 12 bases between the two ends. Germline lookup yields CDR1 SGHDT and CDR2 YYEEEE. This CDR3 region has 14 residues. CDR3 nucleotides: TGTGCCAGCAGCTTGTACTCAGGGGTCGATACGCAGTATTTT. Its protein product is CASSLYSGVDTQYF.

This clone was found once. The chain links TRBV11-3 to TRBJ2-1, with 10 bases aligning to TRBD2. The CDR3 consists of 15 residues. Trimming took 5 bases from V and 5 from J; bases not matched to a gene: 6. Germline values: CDR1 SGHNT, CDR2 YENEEA. As DNA, the CDR3 is TGTGCCAGCAGCCTCGGGACTAGCGCTCACAATGAGCAGTTCTTC. Translation: CASSLGTSAHNEQFF. Using reference TRBV11-3 and TRBJ2-1 for the parts outside the CDR3, the full variable domain is EAGVVQSPRYKIIEKKQPVAFWCNPISGHNTLYWYLQNLGQGPELLIRYENEEAVDDSQLPKDRFSAERLKGVDSTLKIQPAELGDSAVYLCASSLGTSAHNEQFFGPGTRLTVL.

This chain links TRBV18 with TRBJ2-3; TRBD1 might be the D (5 bases). This CDR3 region has 16 residues. The germline CDR1 and CDR2 sequences are KGHSH and LQKENI. V was pared by 1 base and J by 1 base, with 12 bases between. The CDR3: CASSPLQGSRTDTQYF. CDR3 bases: TGTGCCAGCTCACCACTTCAGGGCAGCCGCACAGATACGCAGTATTTT.

The chain employs TRBV5-6 and TRBJ2-7; D possibly corresponds to TRBD2 (5 bases). CDR1 is SGHDT, CDR2 YYEEEE, per germline. V was clipped by 0 bases and J by 5 bases, with 18 bases between them. CDR3 size: 16 residues. The CDR3 nucleotides are TGTGCCAGCAGCTTGGTAGGTACGCGGGTCTTCGACGAGCAGTACTTC. Its translation is CASSLVGTRVFDEQYF. Full variable domain (rest looked up from reference TRBV5-6 and TRBJ2-7): DAGVTQSPTHLIKTRGQQVTLRCSPKSGHDTVSWYQQALGQGPQFIFQYYEEEERQRGNFPDRFSGHQFPNYSSELNVNALLLGDSALYLCASSLVGTRVFDEQYFGPGTRLTVT.

The gene calls are TRBV3-1 (or the pseudogene TRBV3-2) and TRBJ1-3; unclear D gene. The CDR3 totals 14 residues. Trimming took off 1 base at V and 4 bases at J, with 8 bases between the two ends. Germline assignment: CDR1 LGHDT and CDR2 YNNKEL (reference sequence). CDR3 DNA: TGTGCCAGCAGCCAAGTCTCGGGGGGAAACACCATATATTTT. This sequence encodes CASSQVSGGNTIYF.

This clone occurred once. The gene calls are TRBV6-1 and TRBJ1-1; D is possibly TRBD1 (6 bases). Trimming cost V 2 bases and J 0 bases, with 10 bases left between them. The CDR3 totals 15 residues. CDR1 is MNHNS, CDR2 SASEGT, per germline. CDR3 residues: CASSELNRVNTEAFF. In nucleotides, the CDR3 is TGTGCCAGCAGTGAACTGAACAGGGTGAACACTGAAGCTTTCTTT.

The chain couples TRBV29-1 to TRBJ1-2; TRBD1 agrees at 8 bases. Germline V gene sequence: CDR1 SQVTM, CDR2 ANQGSEA. The ends lost 5 bases at V and 6 bases at J; junction bases unmatched: 5. The CDR3 has 12 residues. The CDR3 is CSVLDRGNGYTF. The DNA for the CDR3 is TGCAGCGTTCTCGACAGGGGAAATGGCTACACCTTC.

This chain connects TRBV27 to TRBJ2-2; TRBD2 matches at 8 bases. The CDR3 loop spans 16 amino acids. In germline, CDR1 is MNHEY, CDR2 SMNVEV (reference sequence). With V trimmed by 6 bases and J by 7 bases, 13 bases remained unmatched. In nucleotides, the CDR3 is TGTGCCAGCAGAGGGATTACAACGGGGGGGCGCGGGGAGCTGTTTTTT. Residues: CASRGITTGGRGELFF.

This clone showed up just a few times. V usage is TRBV5-5 and J usage is TRBJ1-2; possible D gene TRBD1, 5 bases. V was pared by 2 bases and J by 4 bases, with 9 bases between. The CDR3 length is 13 residues. Germline V gene data show CDR1 as SGHKS and CDR2 as YYEKEE (reference sequence). The CDR3 nucleotides read TGTGCCAGCAGCTTTAGGGGAAGCTATGGCTACACCTTC. It encodes CASSFRGSYGYTF.

The chain uses TRBV11-2 and TRBJ2-1, with TRBD2 matching 10 bases. V shed 2 bases, J shed 9 bases, and the junction held 4 bases outside the gene matches. CDR3 length equals 14 residues. CDR1 and CDR2 from the germline V gene are SGHAT and FQNNGV. CDR3 bases: TGTGCCAGCAGCTTAAGTAGCGGGGGGCCTGAGCAGTTCTTC. It yields the protein CASSLSSGGPEQFF.

The gene calls are TRBV28 and TRBJ1-6; possibly TRBD1 for D (6 bases). CDR1 and CDR2 from the germline V gene are MDHEN and SYDVKM. Trimming left V 5 bases short and J 9 bases short, with 17 bases between. CDR3 size: 15 residues. The CDR3 bases are TGTGCCAGCAGTCAGTATCTTGGGGGCCTTTCACCCCTCCACTTT. Its protein is CASSQYLGGLSPLHF.

This clone was observed a handful of times. The V and J genes are TRBV28 and TRBJ1-1; D may be TRBD1 (5 bases). The CDR3 contains 15 residues. Germline V gene sequence: CDR1 MDHEN, CDR2 SYDVKM. Trimming removed 6 bases from V and 1 base from J, with 15 bases in between. CDR3 amino acids: CASSTALGQNTEAFF. CDR3 nucleotides: TGTGCCAGCAGCACCGCCCTAGGACAGAACACTGAAGCTTTCTTT. Combining the CDR3 with reference TRBV28 and TRBJ1-1 gives the whole variable domain DVKVTQSSRYLVKRTGEKVFLECVQDMDHENMFWYRQDPGLGLRLIYFSYDVKMKEKGDIPEGYSVSREKKERFSLILESASTNQTSMYLCASSTALGQNTEAFFGQGTRLTVV.

J is TRBJ1-4 and V is TRBV5-1, with TRBD1 identical over 10 bases. The CDR3 sequence is 14 residues long. Germline V gives CDR1 SGHRS, CDR2 YFSETQ. J gave up 8 bases and V 4 bases, and 5 bases lay outside the gene matches. The CDR3 sequence: CASSVETGGEKLFF. CDR3 DNA sequence: TGCGCCAGCAGCGTAGAGACAGGGGGCGAAAAACTGTTTTTT.